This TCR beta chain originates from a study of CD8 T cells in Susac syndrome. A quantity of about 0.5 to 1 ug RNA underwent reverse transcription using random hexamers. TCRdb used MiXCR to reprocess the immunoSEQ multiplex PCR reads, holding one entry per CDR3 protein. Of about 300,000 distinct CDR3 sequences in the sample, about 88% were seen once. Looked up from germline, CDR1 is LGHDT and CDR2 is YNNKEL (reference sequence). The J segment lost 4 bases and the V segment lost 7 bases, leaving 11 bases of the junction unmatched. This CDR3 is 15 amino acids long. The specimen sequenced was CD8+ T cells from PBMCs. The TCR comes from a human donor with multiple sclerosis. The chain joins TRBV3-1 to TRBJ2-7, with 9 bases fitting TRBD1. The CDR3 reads CASTVSSGTGYEQYF. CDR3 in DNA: TGTGCCAGCACCGTTAGCTCCGGGACAGGGTACGAGCAGTACTTC.